Described below is a single T cell receptor beta chain sequence and its context. The V gene's germline CDR1 is SGHAT and CDR2 FQNNGV. V lost 8 bases, J lost 7 bases, and 15 bases stayed unmatched. CDR3 length: 15 residues. This table comes from immunoSEQ multiplex PCR, and its TCRdb copy is limited to in-frame clones, with some not included. The table shows 55,000 to 65,000 clones, with roughly 95% occurring only once. The record originates from a study of technical replicates of blood from a handful of donors. The chain has TRBV11-2 and TRBJ1-2; TRBD1 agrees at 8 bases. The sequence derives from a human donor in good health. Some clones in this sample may be carry-over from other donors' samples. Sequencing was done on a sample of PBMCs. As DNA, the CDR3 is TGTGCCAGCGGCCTCAGGGGGCGAGGATTCTCTGGCTACACCTTC. Translation gives CASGLRGRGFSGYTF.